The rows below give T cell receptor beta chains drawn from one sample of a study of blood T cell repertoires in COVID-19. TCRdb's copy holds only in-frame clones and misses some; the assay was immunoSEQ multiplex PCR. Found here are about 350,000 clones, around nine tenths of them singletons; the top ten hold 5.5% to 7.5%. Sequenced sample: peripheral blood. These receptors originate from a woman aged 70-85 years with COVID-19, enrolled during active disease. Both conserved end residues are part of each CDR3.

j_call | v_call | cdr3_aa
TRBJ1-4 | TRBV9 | CASSADRVNEKLFF
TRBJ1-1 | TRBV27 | CASSPTGWYTEAFF
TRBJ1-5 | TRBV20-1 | CSASGEGGQPQHF
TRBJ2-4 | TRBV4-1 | CASGREGVLAKNIQYF
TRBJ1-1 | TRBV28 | CASILSLGTGRTEAFF
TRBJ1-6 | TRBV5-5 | CASSLGDSSPLHF
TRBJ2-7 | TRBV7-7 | CASTQSSSSYEQYF
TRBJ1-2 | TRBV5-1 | CASSLKGSGYTF
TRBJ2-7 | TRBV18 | CASSLTGAYEQYF
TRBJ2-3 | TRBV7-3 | CASSPPGVDTQYF
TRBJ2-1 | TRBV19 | CASSSPGLADNEQFF
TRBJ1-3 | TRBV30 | CAWQQVSGNTIYF
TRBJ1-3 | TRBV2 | CASSPGTGTGNTIYF
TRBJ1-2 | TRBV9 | CASSVSQEPNYGYTF
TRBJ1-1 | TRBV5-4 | CASSLGQGAYGEAFF
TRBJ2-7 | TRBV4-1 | CASSRAPPTGQEWYEQYF
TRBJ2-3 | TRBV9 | CASSEGGNADTQYF
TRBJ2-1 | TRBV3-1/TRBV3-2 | CASSARSRAHFSSYNEQFF
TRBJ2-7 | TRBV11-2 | CASSSTGQVFYEQYF
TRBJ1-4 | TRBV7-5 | CARSLAPGQGMNEKLFF
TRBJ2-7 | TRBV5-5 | CASSLRDTYEQYF
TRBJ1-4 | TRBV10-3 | CAISGGQGGEKLFF